The 28 T cell receptor beta chains below were found in one sample sequenced in a study of regulatory T cells in long-lasting Graves disease. Specified time point: newly diagnosed GD, antithyroid drugs for less than 3 months. PBMCs were the source of the RNA used for TCR sequencing. Arm-PCR of CDR3 regions and iRepertoire HTBI primers were used to build TCR beta libraries. One entry per CDR3 protein results from TCRdb running MiXCR on the multiplex PCR reads. The table records over 200,000 distinct CDR3 sequences, about 20% of them present only once. The same sample was also studied in work on T cells in Graves' hyperthyroidism and ophthalmopathy.

Sequenced here: peripheral blood mononuclear cells (PBMCs), sampled at new diagnosis, from a patient treated with antithyroid drugs. The receptors here all came from a woman aged 25 to 39 with Graves disease.

This clonotype came up many times. The rearrangement uses TRBV12-3 or TRBV12-4 and TRBJ2-7, with 8 bases lining up with TRBD1. CDR3 length equals 14 residues. Unmatched junction bases numbered 7, after V lost 8 bases and J lost 1 base. The chain's CDR3 is CASQDRGSSYEQYF. The CDR3 nucleotides read TGTGCCAGCCAAGACAGGGGATCGTCCTACGAGCAGTACTTC.

This clonotype was counted between two and nine times. The chain couples TRBV5-5 to TRBJ2-3, with D possibly TRBD1 on 7 matching bases. The V end was cut by 4 bases, the J end by 4 bases, with 13 bases between. The CDR3 covers 14 residues. Germline V gene lookup returns CDR1 SGHKS and CDR2 YYEKEE (reference sequence). The CDR3 region is CASSLTGDSDTQYF. The CDR3 DNA follows: TGTGCCAGCAGCCTAACAGGGGACTCAGATACGCAGTATTTT.

This clonotype was detected many times. V gene TRBV20-1 combines with J gene TRBJ1-4; a possible D gene is TRBD1 (5 bases). Trimming removed 6 bases from V and 4 bases from J, with 15 bases in between. The germline CDR1 and CDR2 sequences are DFQATT and SNEGSKA (reference sequence). The CDR3 is 14 residues long. The CDR3 DNA is TGCAGTGCAGAAATAGCAGGGTATAATGAAAAACTGTTTTTT. Translated, it gives CSAEIAGYNEKLFF.

The V call is TRBV7-8, the J call TRBJ1-1; the D is unclear. The CDR3 is 14 residues long. Trimming took off 2 bases at V and 5 bases at J, with 12 bases between the two ends. CDR1 is SGHVS and CDR2 is FQNEAQ in the germline V gene. The CDR3 coding sequence is TGTGCCAGCAGCTTAAGTAAGGGAGGAACTGAAGCTTTCTTT. Translated: CASSLSKGGTEAFF.

This rearrangement joins TRBV20-1 to TRBJ1-2, with TRBD1 identical over 8 bases. V dropped 6 bases and J dropped 8; count of bases not matched to a gene: 2. This CDR3 is 10 amino acids long. Looked up from germline, CDR1 is DFQATT and CDR2 is SNEGSKA (reference sequence). The CDR3 region is CSATGEGYTF. DNA of the CDR3: TGCAGTGCGACAGGGGAAGGCTACACCTTC.

This clonotype appeared a few times. A much larger clone lies a single base off, so this may be a read error. The rearrangement links TRBV5-4 to TRBJ2-7; possibly TRBD1 for D (5 bases). V was shortened by 4 bases and J by 2 bases, with 13 bases between the two germline ends. Germline V gene sequence: CDR1 SGHNT, CDR2 YYREEE (reference sequence). The CDR3 loop spans 14 amino acids. The chain's CDR3 is CASSPPPGTYEQYF. CDR3 in DNA: TGTGCCAGCAGCCCTCCGCCAGGGACCTACGAGCAGTACTTC.

There are a few counts of this clonotype. The V gene is TRBV25-1, the J gene TRBJ1-6; D is uncertain. Per germline, CDR1 MGHDK and CDR2 SYGVNS. The CDR3 totals 13 residues. V shed 6 bases and J shed 7 bases, with 10 bases lying between them. The CDR3 sequence: CASRGIENSPLHF. The CDR3, as DNA: TGTGCCAGCAGGGGTATAGAGAATTCACCCCTCCACTTT. The whole variable domain, remainder taken from reference TRBV25-1 and TRBJ1-6, is EADIYQTPRYLVIGTGKKITLECSQTMGHDKMYWYQQDPGMELHLIHYSYGVNSTEKGDLSSESTVSRIRTEHFPLTLESARPSHTSQYLCASRGIENSPLHFGNGTRLTVT.

This clonotype was seen at least ten times. The chain is built from TRBV7-3 and TRBJ1-2; weak D call: TRBD1 (6 bases). The CDR3 totals 14 residues. Between the trimmed V and J ends, which lost 5 bases and 3 bases, there was a span of 13 bases. Germline CDR1 and CDR2: SGHTA and FQGTGA. The CDR3 DNA reads TGTGCCAGCAGCCCCACGGGGGCGGACTATGGCTACACCTTC. Translated: CASSPTGADYGYTF.

This clonotype was detected many times. CDR3 in DNA: TGCAGTGCTTTGGGCGATAACTATGGCTACACCTTC. Its translation is CSALGDNYGYTF. The chain carries TRBV20-1 and TRBJ1-2; D gene ambiguous. There are 12 residues in the CDR3. Trimming removed 5 bases from V and 1 base from J, with 8 bases in between. Germline CDR1 DFQATT, CDR2 SNEGSKA (reference sequence).

This clonotype was found a few times. The chain joins TRBV7-9 to TRBJ1-2; possibly TRBD1 for D (6 bases). CDR1 is SEHNR, CDR2 FQNEAQ, per germline (reference sequence). The CDR3 runs to 13 residues. Trimming shortened V by 1 base and J by 7 bases, and 10 bases separated the two germline ends. The CDR3 is CASSLEGVPGYTF. The CDR3 DNA reads TGTGCCAGCAGCTTAGAGGGGGTCCCTGGCTACACCTTC.

This clonotype was observed at least ten times. V usage is TRBV7-8 and J usage is TRBJ2-1; TRBD1 or TRBD2 may be the D gene (5 bases each). Germline-derived CDR1 and CDR2 are SGHVS and FQNEAQ. CDR3 length: 13 residues. The V end lost 5 bases, the J end lost 7 bases, and 12 bases lay between the germline ends. Here the CDR3 DNA reads TGTGCCAGCAGCATCGACTGGGGGAATGAGCAGTTCTTC. Amino acid sequence: CASSIDWGNEQFF. Filled out from reference TRBV7-8 and TRBJ2-1, the complete variable domain reads GAGVSQSPRYKVAKRGQDVALRCDPISGHVSLFWYQQALGQGPEFLTYFQNEAQLDKSGLPSDRFFAERPEGSVSTLKIQRTQQEDSAVYLCASSIDWGNEQFFGPGTRLTVL.

Concerning this clonotype: The CDR3 does not close with the conserved phenylalanine or tryptophan, likely indicating a read error. V usage is TRBV20-1 and J usage is TRBJ2-3; 10 nucleotides match TRBD2. Germline CDR1 and CDR2: DFQATT and SNEGSKA (reference sequence). CDR3 size: 16 residues. With 5 bases clipped from V and 6 bases from J, the junction kept 14 bases outside the gene matches. Written as DNA, the CDR3 is TGCAGTGCTCCTTCAAGTGGTACTAGCGGGGTGGATACGCAGTATATT. The encoded protein is CSAPSSGTSGVDTQYI.

In DNA, the CDR3 is TGTGCCAGCAGTCCAGGATCCAATGAAAAACTGTTTTTT. It translates to CASSPGSNEKLFF. This chain links TRBV28 with TRBJ1-4, with D uncertain. This CDR3 has 13 residues. Germline CDR1 and CDR2: MDHEN and SYDVKM. The V end was cut by 5 bases, the J end by 5 bases, with 9 bases between.

This clonotype was detected ten times or more. The rearrangement links TRBV24-1 to TRBJ2-5; TRBD1 aligns across 7 bases. Germline-derived CDR1 and CDR2 are KGHDR and SFDVKD. This CDR3 has 13 amino acids. Trimming removed 4 bases from V and 3 bases from J; junction bases left unmatched: 1. CDR3 protein: CATSDQGEETQYF. CDR3 nucleotide sequence: TGTGCCACCAGTGACCAGGGGGAAGAGACCCAGTACTTC.

This clonotype came up many times. The chain uses TRBV5-1 and TRBJ2-5; 7 positions match TRBD1. Looked up from germline, CDR1 is SGHRS and CDR2 is YFSETQ. CDR3 length: 14 amino acids. V was clipped by 4 bases and J by 3 bases; unmatched bases: 6. In nucleotides, the CDR3 is TGCGCCAGCAGCGTTCGACAGGGAAAAGAGACCCAGTACTTC. This encodes CASSVRQGKETQYF. The full variable domain, with the rest looked up from reference TRBV5-1 and TRBJ2-5, is KAGVTQTPRYLIKTRGQQVTLSCSPISGHRSVSWYQQTPGQGLQFLFEYFSETQRNKGNFPGRFSGRQFSNSRSEMNVSTLELGDSALYLCASSVRQGKETQYFGPGTRLLVL.

In this sample, this clonotype turned up many times. The chain employs TRBV6-1 and TRBJ1-3; tentative D call: TRBD1 (5 bases). The length of the CDR3 is 15 residues. V lost 2 bases to trimming and J lost 4 bases, with 12 bases between them. Germline CDR1 MNHNS, CDR2 SASEGT. Written as DNA, the CDR3 is TGTGCCAGCAGTGAACGGCAGGGTTCGGGAAACACCATATATTTT. Translation gives CASSERQGSGNTIYF.

This chain uses TRBV5-4 with TRBJ1-2; D unclear. V lost 3 bases and J lost 6, with 15 bases in between. This CDR3 contains 14 residues. The germline V gene encodes CDR1 SGHNT and CDR2 YYREEE (reference sequence). The CDR3 DNA is TGTGCCAGCAGCTCCGGAGGCGGAATCGATGGCTACACCTTC. This encodes CASSSGGGIDGYTF.

The gene calls are TRBV11-1 and TRBJ2-4; D may be TRBD2 (5 bases). Germline CDR1 reads SGHAT; CDR2 reads FQDESV (reference sequence). The length of the CDR3 is 16 residues. V lost 5 bases, J lost 1 base, and 15 bases lay in between. CDR3 in amino acids: CASSPTEGVAKNIQYF. The CDR3 DNA reads TGTGCCAGCAGCCCCACAGAGGGAGTGGCCAAAAACATTCAGTACTTC.

About this clonotype: A read error likely explains this, since a far larger clone differs by one base. The rearrangement uses TRBV29-1 and TRBJ2-7; no clear D. The V gene's germline CDR1 is SQVTM and CDR2 ANQGSEA. This CDR3 spans 14 amino acids. The V end was cut by 6 bases, the J end by 7 bases, with 22 bases between. CDR3 nucleotide sequence: TGCAGCGTGTTGTCCCGGGCTGTTAACAATGAGCAGTACTTC. Protein sequence: CSVLSRAVNNEQYF.

This clonotype appeared many times. V and J are TRBV19 and TRBJ2-5; D remains ambiguous. This CDR3 comprises 14 residues. Germline CDR1 is LNHDA and CDR2 is SQIVND (reference sequence). V was cut by 2 bases and J by 6 bases, with 13 bases left in between. DNA of the CDR3: TGTGCCAGTAGTATAAACGGTGCGATGCAGACCCAGTACTTC. Amino acids: CASSINGAMQTQYF.

This clonotype has at least ten counts. The V call is TRBV4-1, the J call TRBJ1-5; no clear D gene. Germline V lookup: CDR1 MGHRA, CDR2 YSYEKL. Trimming shortened V by 1 base and J by 3 bases, and 10 bases separated the two germline ends. CDR3 length equals 15 residues. This chain's CDR3 is CASSQAHSFNQPQHF. The CDR3 DNA reads TGCGCCAGCAGCCAAGCGCACAGCTTCAATCAGCCCCAGCATTTT.

This clonotype was detected many times. The rearrangement joins TRBV5-1 to TRBJ2-7; either TRBD1 or TRBD2 may fit D (5 bases each). The germline V gene has CDR1 SGHRS and CDR2 YFSETQ. The CDR3 runs to 15 residues. Trimming took off 0 bases at V and 3 bases at J, with 13 bases between the two ends. This CDR3 reads CASSLAGTGSYEQYF. The CDR3 bases are TGCGCCAGCAGCTTGGCTGGGACGGGGAGCTACGAGCAGTACTTC. The entire variable domain, with the rest obtained from reference TRBV5-1 and TRBJ2-7, is as follows: KAGVTQTPRYLIKTRGQQVTLSCSPISGHRSVSWYQQTPGQGLQFLFEYFSETQRNKGNFPGRFSGRQFSNSRSEMNVSTLELGDSALYLCASSLAGTGSYEQYFGPGTRLTVT.

This clonotype was observed many times. V is TRBV13 and J is TRBJ1-1; a weak D match, TRBD1 (5 bases). This CDR3 is built from 13 residues. V was shortened by 3 bases and J by 5 bases, with 10 bases between the two germline ends. Germline V gene lookup returns CDR1 PRHDT and CDR2 FYEKMQ (reference sequence). CDR3 in amino acids: CASSFTGETEAFF. The CDR3 DNA follows: TGTGCCAGCAGCTTTACAGGTGAAACTGAAGCTTTCTTT. Full variable domain (remainder filled in from reference TRBV13 and TRBJ1-1): AAGVIQSPRHLIKEKRETATLKCYPIPRHDTVYWYQQGPGQDPQFLISFYEKMQSDKGSIPDRFSAQQFSDYHSELNMSSLELGDSALYFCASSFTGETEAFFGQGTRLTVV.

This clonotype was found many times. The rearrangement joins TRBV5-4 to TRBJ2-2; 8 nucleotides align to TRBD2. The CDR3 runs 15 residues. Per the germline V gene, CDR1 is SGHNT and CDR2 is YYREEE (reference sequence). V trimming: 2 bases; J trimming: 1 base; junction bases outside the gene matches: 1. The CDR3 loop reads CASSLAGENTGELFF. Written as DNA, the CDR3 is TGTGCCAGCAGCTTAGCGGGGGAGAACACCGGGGAGCTGTTTTTT.

This sequence joins TRBV20-1 and TRBJ2-1, with TRBD2 matching over 10 bases. Germline V gene lookup returns CDR1 DFQATT and CDR2 SNEGSKA (reference sequence). V shed 6 bases and J 5 bases; nucleotides not matched to a gene: 7. The CDR3 runs to 14 residues. For the CDR3, the DNA is TGCAGTGCGGTAGCGGGAGGAGCCCACAATGAGCAGTTCTTC. The encoded protein is CSAVAGGAHNEQFF.

The CDR3 here is CSARDGTGSNTEAFF. CDR3 coding DNA: TGCAGTGCTAGAGATGGGACAGGGTCGAACACTGAAGCTTTCTTT. J is TRBJ1-1 and V is TRBV20-1; TRBD1 agrees at 9 bases. CDR1 is DFQATT, CDR2 SNEGSKA, per germline (reference sequence). The junction had 3 bases not matched to a gene; V was cut back by 0 bases and J by 1 base. The CDR3 is 15 residues long.

In this sample, this clonotype turned up many times. The chain links TRBV7-2 to TRBJ2-3; 8 nucleotides line up with TRBD2. The trim removed 5 bases at V and 2 bases at J, leaving 3 bases unmatched. Looked up from germline, CDR1 is SGHTA and CDR2 is FQGNSA. The CDR3 consists of 14 residues. The CDR3 coding sequence is TGTGCCAGCAGCCGGGGGGGACCCACAGATACGCAGTATTTT. Translating it yields CASSRGGPTDTQYF.

The J gene is TRBJ1-2, the V gene TRBV12-3 or TRBV12-4, with 9 bases fitting TRBD1. CDR3 length: 12 amino acids. J gave up 8 bases and V 6 bases, and 4 bases lay outside the gene matches. The CDR3 spells CASRWTGEGYTF. DNA for the CDR3: TGTGCCAGCAGATGGACAGGGGAAGGCTACACCTTC.